The 19 T cell receptor beta chains in this list originate from one sample, sequenced in a study of cytomegalovirus exposure and HLA in healthy donors (dated by TCRdb to 2017 to 2019). The library was built by means of the immunoSEQ multiplex PCR assay. For the multiplex PCR, a mixture combining 60 forward primers for TCR Vbeta segments and 13 reverse primers for TCR Jbeta segments was used. The table was pulled from immuneACCESS by TCRdb, which kept in-frame rearrangements only. Such tables lose some clones; where checked, under half of the loss comes from unresolved V genes, and the rest has no known cause. Recorded for this sample are under 90,000 clones; 70% of them occurred a single time. More than 7.5% of the sample is held by the ten biggest clonotypes. Sequenced: PBMCs. The receptors were gathered from a woman aged 50 to 60 in good health and CMV-seropositive.

The V call is TRBV9, the J call TRBJ1-5; 10 bases map to TRBD1. With 2 bases clipped from V and 3 bases from J, the junction kept 2 bases outside the gene matches. This CDR3 comprises 15 residues. Germline CDR1 and CDR2: SGDLS and YYNGEE. This CDR3 reads CASSVGTGANQPQHF. As DNA, the CDR3 is TGTGCCAGCAGCGTGGGGACAGGGGCCAATCAGCCCCAGCATTTT.

This clone was observed many times. The chain has TRBV14 and TRBJ2-1; D possibly corresponds to TRBD2 (6 bases). From germline, CDR1 is SGHDN and CDR2 FVKESK. This CDR3 has 12 amino acids. Trimming shortened V by 0 bases and J by 15 bases, and 12 bases separated the two germline ends. This chain's CDR3 is CASSQEPGVAFF. The CDR3 nucleotides are TGTGCCAGCAGCCAAGAACCGGGGGTAGCGTTCTTC. The full variable domain, with the rest looked up from reference TRBV14 and TRBJ2-1, is EAGVTQFPSHSVIEKGQTVTLRCDPISGHDNLYWYRRVMGKEIKFLLHFVKESKQDESGMPNNRFLAERTGGTYSTLKVQPAELEDSGVYFCASSQEPGVAFFGPGTRLTVL.

This rearrangement joins TRBV7-3 to TRBJ2-1, with 9 positions matching TRBD2. Germline V gene sequence: CDR1 SGHTA, CDR2 FQGTGA. Germline trimming cut 1 base from V and 10 bases from J; bases unmatched to any gene: 17. CDR3 length: 18 amino acids. DNA for the CDR3: TGTGCCAGCAGCTTAAACGCCCCCCAAGCGGGAGGAGGGGGAGAGCAGTTCTTC. Its protein is CASSLNAPQAGGGGEQFF.

The table lists this clone with a count of one. This chain links TRBV19 with TRBJ2-3; maybe TRBD2 (6 bases). Germline V gene lookup returns CDR1 LNHDA and CDR2 SQIVND (reference sequence). V lost 6 bases and J lost 2, with 15 bases in between. The CDR3 length is 15 residues. The CDR3 DNA is TGTGCCAGTAGCTCGATAGCGGAGCACACAGATACGCAGTATTTT. Amino acid sequence: CASSSIAEHTDTQYF.

This clone is large in the sample. This chain joins TRBV6-5 and TRBJ1-2, with D possibly TRBD1 on 5 matching bases. Germline assignment: CDR1 MNHEY and CDR2 SVGAGI. This CDR3 region has 14 residues. The V gene lost 5 bases and the J gene lost 1 base, with 11 bases spanning the gap. CDR3 residues: CASSAPGGNYGYTF. The DNA for the CDR3 is TGTGCCAGCAGTGCCCCCGGGGGTAACTATGGCTACACCTTC.

The chain uses TRBV25-1 and TRBJ2-7, with D possibly TRBD1 on 6 matching bases. Germline lookup yields CDR1 MGHDK and CDR2 SYGVNS. V shed 1 base and J shed 4 bases, with 8 bases lying between them. CDR3 length: 13 residues. The CDR3: CASSESGQYEQYF. The CDR3 DNA sequence: TGTGCCAGCAGTGAATCTGGACAGTACGAGCAGTACTTC.

This clone has more than one count but fewer than ten. The chain's CDR3 is CARRGLASETQYF. CDR3 nucleotides: TGTGCCAGACGGGGACTAGCATCCGAGACCCAGTACTTC. The chain carries TRBV2 and TRBJ2-5; TRBD2 matches 9 bases. After removal of 9 bases from V and 5 bases from J, the junction contained 7 bases not matched to a gene. The V gene's germline CDR1 is SNHLY and CDR2 FYNNEI. The CDR3 has 13 amino acids.

The gene calls are TRBV4-1 and TRBJ2-4, with TRBD2 matching 7 bases. V lost 0 bases, J lost 0 bases, and 5 bases stayed unmatched. CDR1 and CDR2 (germline): MGHRA, YSYEKL. This CDR3 region has 17 residues. CDR3 in amino acids: CASSQDGGGGAKNIQYF. The CDR3 DNA sequence: TGCGCCAGCAGCCAAGATGGTGGCGGGGGAGCCAAAAACATTCAGTACTTC.

The chain has TRBV10-3 and TRBJ1-1, with TRBD1 as a possible D gene (5 bases). The germline V gene has CDR1 ENHRY and CDR2 SYGVKD. The germline V and J ends were trimmed by 8 bases and 3 bases, with 10 bases remaining between them. This CDR3 is 12 amino acids long. The CDR3 loop is CAIGDWDTEAFF. CDR3 in DNA: TGTGCCATCGGGGACTGGGACACTGAAGCTTTCTTT.

This chain connects TRBV18 to TRBJ2-7; D perhaps matches TRBD2 (6 bases). Germline assignment: CDR1 KGHSH and CDR2 LQKENI. V gave up 3 bases and J gave up 7 bases, with 25 bases separating them. The CDR3 spans 17 residues. This chain's CDR3 is CASSPIKRELNPGEQYF. The CDR3 DNA reads as TGTGCCAGCTCACCGATTAAACGGGAGCTAAATCCGGGGGAGCAGTACTTC. Full variable domain (rest looked up from reference TRBV18 and TRBJ2-7): NAGVMQNPRHLVRRRGQEARLRCSPMKGHSHVYWYRQLPEEGLKFMVYLQKENIIDESGMPKERFSAEFPKEGPSILRIQQVVRGDSAAYFCASSPIKRELNPGEQYFGPGTRLTVT.

Points on this clone: One end of the junction does not line up with germline, which may come from a read error. The V call is TRBV4-1, the J call TRBJ2-6, with D possibly TRBD1 on 5 matching bases. The CDR3 is made up of 15 amino acids. Germline V gene data show CDR1 as MGHRA and CDR2 as YSYEKL. CDR3 in DNA: TGCGCCAGCAGCCTTCGGTTCTCTGGGGCCAACGTCCTGGCTTTC. This encodes CASSLRFSGANVLAF.

This sequence joins TRBV6-4 and TRBJ2-2, with a possible D match to TRBD1 (7 bases). The germline V gene encodes CDR1 MRHNA and CDR2 SNTAGT. V dropped 6 bases and J dropped 3 bases, with 17 bases sitting between them. The CDR3 loop spans 16 amino acids. The CDR3 here is CASSPVFRGDTGELFF. The DNA of the CDR3 is TGTGCCAGCAGCCCTGTATTCAGGGGGGACACCGGGGAGCTGTTTTTT.

This clone showed up just a few times. V is TRBV2 and J is TRBJ2-2; possibly TRBD2 for D (5 bases). The ends were cut back, 3 bases at V and 7 bases at J, with 12 bases in the middle. Germline CDR1 SNHLY, CDR2 FYNNEI. The CDR3 is 14 amino acids. The CDR3 DNA sequence: TGTGCCAGCAGTGACTTAACGGGGTTCGGGGAGCTGTTTTTT. It codes for CASSDLTGFGELFF.

This clone has only one observation. This rearrangement joins TRBV10-2 to TRBJ1-5, with 7 bases matching TRBD1. With V trimmed by 4 bases and J by 0 bases, 0 bases remained unmatched. The CDR3 is made up of 14 amino acids. The germline V gene encodes CDR1 WSHSY and CDR2 SAAADI. CDR3 sequence reads: CASSGQGSNQPQHF. CDR3 bases: TGCGCCAGCAGTGGACAGGGTAGCAATCAGCCCCAGCATTTT.

This chain uses TRBV10-3 with TRBJ2-3, with TRBD2 matching 13 bases. This CDR3 region has 16 residues. The germline gives CDR1 ENHRY, CDR2 SYGVKD. The V and J ends lost 3 bases and 6 bases, in that order; junction bases with no gene match: 6. The CDR3 loop is CAISEGTSGAADTQYF. CDR3 nucleotides: TGTGCCATCAGTGAAGGGACTAGCGGGGCCGCGGATACGCAGTATTTT.

The V call is TRBV19, the J call TRBJ2-5; D gene ambiguous. The CDR3 runs to 15 residues. V was trimmed by 5 bases and J by 2 bases, leaving 15 bases between them. In germline, CDR1 is LNHDA, CDR2 SQIVND (reference sequence). The CDR3 DNA follows: TGTGCCAGTAGTCCTCAAAGCACCAAGCAAGAGACCCAGTACTTC. It specifies CASSPQSTKQETQYF.

V is TRBV7-3 and J is TRBJ2-1, with D possibly being TRBD2 (7 bases). V dropped 5 bases and J dropped 3 bases, with 17 bases sitting between them. CDR1 is SGHTA, CDR2 FQGTGA, per germline. This CDR3 has 16 residues. CDR3 sequence (DNA): TGTGCCAGCAGCACCGCGGCGGGGGCCTTCTACAATGAGCAGTTCTTC. Residues: CASSTAAGAFYNEQFF.

This clone was counted only a few times. The chain has TRBV11-3 and TRBJ1-3; maybe TRBD1 (5 bases). CDR1 is SGHNT, CDR2 YENEEA, per germline. V was cut by 5 bases and J by 5 bases, with 10 bases left in between. This CDR3 comprises 13 residues. The CDR3 DNA sequence: TGTGCCAGCAGCGCACAGGACCGAAACACCATATATTTT. Protein product: CASSAQDRNTIYF.

The V gene is TRBV7-2, the J gene TRBJ1-6; TRBD1 matches 8 bases. J lost 7 bases, V lost 7 bases, and 6 bases had no gene match. The CDR3 runs to 14 residues. Germline V CDR1 and CDR2: SGHTA, FQGNSA. The CDR3 bases are TGTGCCAGCAACCAGGACAGGGCGAATTCACCCCTCCACTTT. Its protein product is CASNQDRANSPLHF.